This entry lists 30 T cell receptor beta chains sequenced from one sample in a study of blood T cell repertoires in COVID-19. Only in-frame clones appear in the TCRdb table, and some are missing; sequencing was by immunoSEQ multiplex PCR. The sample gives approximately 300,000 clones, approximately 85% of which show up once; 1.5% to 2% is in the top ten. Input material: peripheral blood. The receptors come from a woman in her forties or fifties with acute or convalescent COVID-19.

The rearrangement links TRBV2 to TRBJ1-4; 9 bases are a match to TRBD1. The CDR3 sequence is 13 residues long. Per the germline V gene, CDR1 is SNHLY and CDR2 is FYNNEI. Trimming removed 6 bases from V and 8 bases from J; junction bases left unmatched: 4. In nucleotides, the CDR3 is TGTGCCAGCAGGGACAGGGGACTCGAAAAACTGTTTTTT. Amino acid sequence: CASRDRGLEKLFF.

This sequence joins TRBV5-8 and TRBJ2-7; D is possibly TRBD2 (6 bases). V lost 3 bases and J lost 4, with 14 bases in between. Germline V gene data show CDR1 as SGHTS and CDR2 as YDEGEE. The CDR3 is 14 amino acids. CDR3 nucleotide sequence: TGTGCCAGCAGCTCTCTAGCGAGCACTTACGAGCAGTACTTC. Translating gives CASSSLASTYEQYF.

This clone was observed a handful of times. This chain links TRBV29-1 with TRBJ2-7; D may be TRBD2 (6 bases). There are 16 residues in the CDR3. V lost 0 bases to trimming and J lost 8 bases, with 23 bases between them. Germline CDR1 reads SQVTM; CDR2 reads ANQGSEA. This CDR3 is CSVEDVGGTEFRQQYF. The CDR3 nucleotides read TGCAGCGTTGAAGATGTGGGCGGGACGGAGTTTCGACAGCAGTACTTC.

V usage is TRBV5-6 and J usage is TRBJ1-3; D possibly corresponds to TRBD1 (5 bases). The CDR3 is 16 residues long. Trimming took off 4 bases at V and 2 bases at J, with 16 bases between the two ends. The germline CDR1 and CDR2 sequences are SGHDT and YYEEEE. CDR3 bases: TGTGCCAGCAGCCCTTGGGGGGGATTAACTGGAAACACCATATATTTT. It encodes CASSPWGGLTGNTIYF.

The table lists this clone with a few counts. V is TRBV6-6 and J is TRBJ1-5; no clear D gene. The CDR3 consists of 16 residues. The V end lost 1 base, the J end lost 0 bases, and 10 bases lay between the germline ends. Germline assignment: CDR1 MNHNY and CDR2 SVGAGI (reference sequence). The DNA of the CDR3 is TGTGCCAGCAGTTACTTAGCGGGTGATAGCAATCAGCCCCAGCATTTT. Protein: CASSYLAGDSNQPQHF.

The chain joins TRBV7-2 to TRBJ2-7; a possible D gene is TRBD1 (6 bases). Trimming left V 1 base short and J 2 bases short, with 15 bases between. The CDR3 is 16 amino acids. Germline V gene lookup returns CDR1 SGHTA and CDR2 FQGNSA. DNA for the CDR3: TGTGCCAGCAGCTTAGTATGGACAGACCGAACCTACGAGCAGTACTTC. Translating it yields CASSLVWTDRTYEQYF.

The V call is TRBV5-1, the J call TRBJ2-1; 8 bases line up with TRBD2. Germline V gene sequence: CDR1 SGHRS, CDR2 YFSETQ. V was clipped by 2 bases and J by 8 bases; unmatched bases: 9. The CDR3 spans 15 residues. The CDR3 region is CASSFGSGSGDEQFF. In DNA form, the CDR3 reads TGCGCCAGCAGCTTTGGCAGCGGGAGCGGGGATGAGCAGTTCTTC.

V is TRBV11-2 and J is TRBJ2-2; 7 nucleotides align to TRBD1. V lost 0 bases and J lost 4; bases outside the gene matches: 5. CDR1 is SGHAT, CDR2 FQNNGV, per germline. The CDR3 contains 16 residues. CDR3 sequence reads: CASSLDGAGGTGELFF. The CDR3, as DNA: TGTGCCAGCAGCTTAGATGGGGCAGGGGGCACCGGGGAGCTGTTTTTT.

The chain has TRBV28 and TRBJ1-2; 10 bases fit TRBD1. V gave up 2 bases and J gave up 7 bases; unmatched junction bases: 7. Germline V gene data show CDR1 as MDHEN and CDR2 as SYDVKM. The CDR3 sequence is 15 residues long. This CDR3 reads CASSLTGTGVRGYTF. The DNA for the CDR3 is TGTGCCAGCAGTTTAACCGGGACAGGGGTGCGTGGCTACACCTTC.

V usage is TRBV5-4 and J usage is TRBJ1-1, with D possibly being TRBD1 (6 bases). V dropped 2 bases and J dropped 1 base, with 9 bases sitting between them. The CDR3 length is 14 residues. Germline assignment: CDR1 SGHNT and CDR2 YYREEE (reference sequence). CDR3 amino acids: CASSFGGANTEAFF. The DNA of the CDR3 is TGTGCCAGCAGCTTTGGGGGGGCGAACACTGAAGCTTTCTTT.

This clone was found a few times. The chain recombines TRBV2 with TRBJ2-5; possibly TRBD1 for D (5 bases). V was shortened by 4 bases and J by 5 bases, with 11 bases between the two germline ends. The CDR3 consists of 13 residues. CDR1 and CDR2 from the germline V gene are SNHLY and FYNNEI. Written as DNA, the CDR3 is TGTGCCAGCAGTGCGTCCAGGGTTGAGACCCAGTACTTC. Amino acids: CASSASRVETQYF.

CDR3 amino acids: CALTGTRSSEQFF. The CDR3, as DNA: TGTGCCCTTACCGGGACTAGGAGTAGTGAGCAGTTCTTC. This rearrangement joins TRBV6-5 to TRBJ2-1, with TRBD2 matching 8 bases. The CDR3 is 13 amino acids. Trimming removed 11 bases from V and 9 bases from J; junction bases left unmatched: 12. Germline V CDR1 and CDR2: MNHEY, SVGAGI.

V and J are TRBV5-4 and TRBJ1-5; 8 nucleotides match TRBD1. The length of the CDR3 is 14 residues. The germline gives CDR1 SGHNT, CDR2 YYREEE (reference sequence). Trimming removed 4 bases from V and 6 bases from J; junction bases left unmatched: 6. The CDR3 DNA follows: TGTGCCAGCAGCGAACAGGGGGGGGGTCAGCCCCAGCATTTT. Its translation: CASSEQGGGQPQHF.

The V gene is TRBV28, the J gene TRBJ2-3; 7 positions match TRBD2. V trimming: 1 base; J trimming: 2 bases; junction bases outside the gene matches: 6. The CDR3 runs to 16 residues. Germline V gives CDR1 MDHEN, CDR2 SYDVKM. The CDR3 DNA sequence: TGTGCCAGCAGTTTATCGCCCTGGGACTACACAGATACGCAGTATTTT. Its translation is CASSLSPWDYTDTQYF.

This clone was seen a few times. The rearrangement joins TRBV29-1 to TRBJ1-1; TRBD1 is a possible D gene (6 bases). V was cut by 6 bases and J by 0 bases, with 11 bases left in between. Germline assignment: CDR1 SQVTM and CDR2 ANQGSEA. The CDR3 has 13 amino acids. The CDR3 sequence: CSVIDRLNTEAFF. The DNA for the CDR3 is TGCAGCGTAATCGACAGGTTGAACACTGAAGCTTTCTTT.

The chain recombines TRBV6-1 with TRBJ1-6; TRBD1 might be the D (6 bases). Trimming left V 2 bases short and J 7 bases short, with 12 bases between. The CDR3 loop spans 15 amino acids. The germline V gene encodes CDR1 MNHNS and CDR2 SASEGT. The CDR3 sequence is CASSERGSRNSPLHF. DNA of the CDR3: TGTGCCAGCAGTGAAAGGGGGAGTCGGAATTCACCCCTCCACTTT.

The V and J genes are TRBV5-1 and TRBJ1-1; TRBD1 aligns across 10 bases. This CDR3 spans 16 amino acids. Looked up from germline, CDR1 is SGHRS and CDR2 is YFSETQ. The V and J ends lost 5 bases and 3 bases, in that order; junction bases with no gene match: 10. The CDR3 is CASRFLPGTGDTEAFF. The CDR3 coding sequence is TGCGCCAGCAGATTCCTCCCCGGGACAGGGGACACTGAAGCTTTCTTT.

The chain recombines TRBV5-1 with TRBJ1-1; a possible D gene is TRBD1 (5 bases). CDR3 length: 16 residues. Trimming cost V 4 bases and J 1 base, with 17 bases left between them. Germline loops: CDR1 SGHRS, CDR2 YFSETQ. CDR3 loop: CASSELLGAGNTEAFF. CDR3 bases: TGCGCCAGCAGCGAACTTTTAGGGGCCGGGAACACTGAAGCTTTCTTT.

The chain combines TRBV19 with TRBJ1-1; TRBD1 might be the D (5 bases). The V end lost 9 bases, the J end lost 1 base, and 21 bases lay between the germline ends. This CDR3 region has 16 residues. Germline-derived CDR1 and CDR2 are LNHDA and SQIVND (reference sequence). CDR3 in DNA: TGTGCCAGCGAACCGGGACTCCGAATTACGAACACTGAAGCTTTCTTT. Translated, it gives CASEPGLRITNTEAFF.

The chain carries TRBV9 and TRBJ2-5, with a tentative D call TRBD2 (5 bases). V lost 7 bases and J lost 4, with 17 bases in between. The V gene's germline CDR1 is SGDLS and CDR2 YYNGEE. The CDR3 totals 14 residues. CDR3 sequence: CASGRGPLVETQYF. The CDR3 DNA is TGTGCCAGCGGACGCGGGCCCCTCGTAGAGACCCAGTACTTC.

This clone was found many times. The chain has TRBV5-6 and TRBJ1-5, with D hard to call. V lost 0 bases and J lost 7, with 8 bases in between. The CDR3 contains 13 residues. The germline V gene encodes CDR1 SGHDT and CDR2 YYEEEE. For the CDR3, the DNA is TGTGCCAGCAGCTTGGGGCCCAAACAGCCCCAGCATTTT. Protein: CASSLGPKQPQHF. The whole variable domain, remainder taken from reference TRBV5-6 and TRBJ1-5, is DAGVTQSPTHLIKTRGQQVTLRCSPKSGHDTVSWYQQALGQGPQFIFQYYEEEERQRGNFPDRFSGHQFPNYSSELNVNALLLGDSALYLCASSLGPKQPQHFGDGTRLSIL.

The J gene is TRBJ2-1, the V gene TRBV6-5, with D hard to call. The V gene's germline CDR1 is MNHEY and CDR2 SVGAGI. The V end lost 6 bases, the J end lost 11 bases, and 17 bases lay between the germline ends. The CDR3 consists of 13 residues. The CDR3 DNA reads TGTGCCAGCAGATACGACTCTAGGAGCCAGCAGTTCTTC. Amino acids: CASRYDSRSQQFF.

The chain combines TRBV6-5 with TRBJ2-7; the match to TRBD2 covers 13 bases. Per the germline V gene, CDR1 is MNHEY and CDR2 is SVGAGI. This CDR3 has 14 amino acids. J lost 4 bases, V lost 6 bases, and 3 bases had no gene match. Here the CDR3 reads CASSTSGRAYEQYF. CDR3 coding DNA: TGTGCCAGCAGCACTAGCGGGAGGGCTTACGAGCAGTACTTC.

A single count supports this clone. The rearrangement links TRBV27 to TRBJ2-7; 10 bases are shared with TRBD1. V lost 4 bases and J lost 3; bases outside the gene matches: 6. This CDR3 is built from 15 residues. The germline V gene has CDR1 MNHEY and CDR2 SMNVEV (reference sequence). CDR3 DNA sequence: TGTGCCAGCAGTTACGGACAGGGGGGGAACTACGAGCAGTACTTC. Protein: CASSYGQGGNYEQYF.

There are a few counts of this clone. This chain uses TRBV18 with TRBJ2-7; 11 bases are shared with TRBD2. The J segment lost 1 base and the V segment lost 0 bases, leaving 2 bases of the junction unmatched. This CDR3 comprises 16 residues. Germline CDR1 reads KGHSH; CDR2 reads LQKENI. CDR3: CASSPPGTSGSYEQYF. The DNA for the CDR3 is TGTGCCAGCTCACCACCCGGGACTAGCGGTTCCTACGAGCAGTACTTC.

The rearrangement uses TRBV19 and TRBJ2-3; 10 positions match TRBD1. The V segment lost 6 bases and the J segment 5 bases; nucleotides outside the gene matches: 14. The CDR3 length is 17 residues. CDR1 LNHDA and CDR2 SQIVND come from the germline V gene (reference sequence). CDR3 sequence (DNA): TGTGCCAGTAGCCGATCCCGGGACAGGGGTATCGGAGATACGCAGTATTTT. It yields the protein CASSRSRDRGIGDTQYF.

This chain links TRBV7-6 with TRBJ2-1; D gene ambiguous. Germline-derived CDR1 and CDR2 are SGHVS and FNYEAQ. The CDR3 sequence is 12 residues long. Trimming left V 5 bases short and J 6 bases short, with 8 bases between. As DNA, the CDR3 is TGTGCCAGCAGCATATCTCCCAATGAGCAGTTCTTC. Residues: CASSISPNEQFF.

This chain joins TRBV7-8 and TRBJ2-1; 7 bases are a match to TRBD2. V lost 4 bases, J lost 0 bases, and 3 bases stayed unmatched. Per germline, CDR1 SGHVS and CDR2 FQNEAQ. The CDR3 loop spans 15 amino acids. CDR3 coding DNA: TGTGCCAGCAGCTGGCGGGGGAGCTCCTACAATGAGCAGTTCTTC. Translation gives CASSWRGSSYNEQFF.

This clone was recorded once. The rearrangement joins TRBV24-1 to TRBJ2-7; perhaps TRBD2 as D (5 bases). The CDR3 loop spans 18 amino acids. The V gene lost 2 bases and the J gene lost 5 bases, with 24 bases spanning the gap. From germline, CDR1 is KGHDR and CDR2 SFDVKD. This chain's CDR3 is CATSDSRPPGLQSNEQYF. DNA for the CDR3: TGTGCCACCAGTGATTCGAGGCCCCCGGGATTACAGAGTAACGAGCAGTACTTC.

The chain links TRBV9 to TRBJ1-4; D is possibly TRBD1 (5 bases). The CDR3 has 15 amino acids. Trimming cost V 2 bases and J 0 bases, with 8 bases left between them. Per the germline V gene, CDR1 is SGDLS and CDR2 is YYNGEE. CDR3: CASSVGHTTNEKLFF. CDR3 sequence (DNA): TGTGCCAGCAGCGTCGGACATACAACTAATGAAAAACTGTTTTTT.